The clone carrying this T cell receptor (beta chain) showed up just a few times. Its target is not known. This entry belongs to a study of early T cells in non-severe SARS-CoV-2 infection. Study-wide context: Unpaired chains resulted from sequencing bulk RNA of unsorted whole blood. General study findings and limits: There was a bias toward anti-spike CD8 responses in VDJdb matching, which missed private and CD4 specificities.

Unique molecular identifiers (one per individual cDNA molecule) were attached. Using its own MiXCR run on the 5' RACE reads, TCRdb lists one record per CDR3 protein. This sample has about 37,000 distinct CDR3 sequences; roughly 7.9% occur once, and the top ten carry around an eighth. The sample was whole blood, taken at baseline. This clonotype originated in an adult who was a healthcare worker with PCR-confirmed SARS-CoV-2 infection or an uninfected control (not recorded which).

Here the CDR3 DNA reads TGCAGCGTGACATTGACAGGGGTCAATCCCCTCTATGGCTACACCTTC. Residues: CSVTLTGVNPLYGYTF. The V and J genes are TRBV29-1 and TRBJ1-2; 8 bases fit TRBD1. With 6 bases clipped from V and 4 bases from J, the junction kept 16 bases outside the gene matches. Germline values: CDR1 SQVTM, CDR2 ANQGSEA. The length of the CDR3 is 16 residues.